A single sample is the source of the 16 T cell receptor beta chains below, sequenced in a study of OX40 agonist ivuxolimab in advanced cancers. TCRdb's copy holds only in-frame clones and misses some; the assay was immunoSEQ multiplex PCR. The data show approximately 70,000 clones, roughly 85% seen once. Sequenced here: CD4+ or CD8+ T cells sorted from blood, sampled in a trial of the OX40 agonist ivuxolimab. These receptors all stem from an adult with an advanced solid tumor such as melanoma, head and neck, liver or kidney cancer.

The V and J genes are TRBV5-4 and TRBJ1-2; TRBD1 aligns across 9 bases. Germline-derived CDR1 and CDR2 are SGHNT and YYREEE (reference sequence). The CDR3 totals 16 residues. V lost 4 bases, J lost 1 base, and 8 bases stayed unmatched. The CDR3 sequence is CASSRPGTGLNYGYTF. In nucleotides, the CDR3 is TGTGCCAGCAGCCGACCCGGGACAGGGCTTAACTATGGCTACACCTTC.

The J gene is TRBJ1-5, the V gene TRBV28; no clear D gene. The CDR3 totals 15 residues. CDR1 and CDR2 (germline): MDHEN, SYDVKM. Between the trimmed V and J ends, which lost 3 bases and 6 bases, there was a span of 15 bases. CDR3 nucleotides: TGTGCCAGCAGTTTGGGTCAGATTGGGAGTCAGCCCCAGCATTTT. Its protein product is CASSLGQIGSQPQHF.

This clone was picked up a small number of times. The chain uses TRBV19 and TRBJ2-7; 10 positions match TRBD2. Germline V CDR1 and CDR2: LNHDA, SQIVND (reference sequence). The junction had 5 bases not matched to a gene; V was cut back by 5 bases and J by 1 base. CDR3 size: 15 residues. The CDR3 bases are TGTGCCAGTAGTCAGGGTAGCGGGAGGTCCTACGAGCAGTACTTC. This sequence encodes CASSQGSGRSYEQYF.

CDR3 bases: TGTGCCAGCAGCACAAGACAGGTCACGAACACCGGGGAGCTGTTTTTT. Amino acid sequence: CASSTRQVTNTGELFF. V usage is TRBV5-4 and J usage is TRBJ2-2, with D perhaps matching TRBD1 (6 bases). V was shortened by 4 bases and J by 0 bases, with 13 bases between the two germline ends. CDR3 length: 16 amino acids. The germline CDR1 and CDR2 sequences are SGHNT and YYREEE (reference sequence).

The chain uses TRBV6-5 and TRBJ1-1; no firm D call. The V end lost 5 bases, the J end lost 7 bases, and 14 bases lay between the germline ends. The CDR3 loop spans 13 amino acids. Looked up from germline, CDR1 is MNHEY and CDR2 is SVGAGI. This CDR3 reads CASSEYENGEAFF. In nucleotides, the CDR3 is TGTGCCAGCAGTGAATACGAGAACGGTGAAGCTTTCTTT.

The chain joins TRBV27 to TRBJ2-2; D may be TRBD2 (6 bases). Trimming stripped 4 bases from V and 1 base from J, with 10 bases between. The CDR3 is 15 residues long. Germline CDR1 MNHEY, CDR2 SMNVEV (reference sequence). Here the CDR3 reads CASSSGLLNTGELFF. The CDR3, as DNA: TGTGCCAGCAGTTCAGGACTACTGAACACCGGGGAGCTGTTTTTT.

CDR3 coding DNA: TGTGCCAGCAGCGGATCGGACAGGGGAAGGGCTAATGAAAAACTGTTTTTT. Protein sequence: CASSGSDRGRANEKLFF. V usage is TRBV5-6 and J usage is TRBJ1-4; TRBD1 matches 9 bases. Per the germline V gene, CDR1 is SGHDT and CDR2 is YYEEEE. The CDR3 is 17 amino acids. V lost 4 bases to trimming and J lost 3 bases; unmatched junction nucleotides: 10. The full variable domain, its missing parts supplied by reference TRBV5-6 and TRBJ1-4, is DAGVTQSPTHLIKTRGQQVTLRCSPKSGHDTVSWYQQALGQGPQFIFQYYEEEERQRGNFPDRFSGHQFPNYSSELNVNALLLGDSALYLCASSGSDRGRANEKLFFGSGTQLSVL.

This chain uses TRBV7-8 with TRBJ2-1; D remains unclear. Germline lookup yields CDR1 SGHVS and CDR2 FQNEAQ. The CDR3 has 16 amino acids. V was trimmed by 5 bases and J by 8 bases, leaving 22 bases between them. As DNA, the CDR3 is TGTGCCAGCAGCCCCCGGGTAGCTTCGGCCTGGGATGAGCAGTTCTTC. The encoded protein is CASSPRVASAWDEQFF.

The chain joins TRBV5-4 to TRBJ2-5, with 8 positions matching TRBD1. Germline CDR1 and CDR2: SGHNT and YYREEE (reference sequence). V shed 3 bases and J 3 bases; nucleotides not matched to a gene: 10. This CDR3 has 16 amino acids. CDR3 DNA sequence: TGTGCCAGCAGCTCCGACAGGGGCGAAGGGAAAGAGACCCAGTACTTC. Amino acid sequence: CASSSDRGEGKETQYF.

The V and J genes are TRBV5-4 and TRBJ2-1; maybe TRBD2 (5 bases). The CDR3 totals 14 residues. Trimming stripped 0 bases from V and 6 bases from J, with 10 bases between. Germline CDR1 reads SGHNT; CDR2 reads YYREEE (reference sequence). CDR3 bases: TGTGCCAGCAGCTTGGAAGTAGCGCGCAATGAGCAGTTCTTC. This encodes CASSLEVARNEQFF.

The chain is built from TRBV18 and TRBJ1-1; D gene unclear. The CDR3 sequence is 15 residues long. CDR1 and CDR2 from the germline V gene are KGHSH and LQKENI. V lost 1 base to trimming and J lost 0 bases, with 9 bases between them. CDR3 region: CASSPQPGVNTEAFF. The DNA for the CDR3 is TGTGCCAGCTCACCACAACCCGGGGTGAACACTGAAGCTTTCTTT.

The gene calls are TRBV27 and TRBJ2-5; 8 bases map to TRBD2. The germline gives CDR1 MNHEY, CDR2 SMNVEV (reference sequence). Trimming took 5 bases from V and 6 from J; bases not matched to a gene: 11. The CDR3 extends over 15 amino acids. The CDR3 protein is CASSPLAGGAKTQYF. The DNA for the CDR3 is TGTGCCAGCAGTCCACTTGCCGGGGGGGCTAAGACCCAGTACTTC.

The chain carries TRBV18 and TRBJ2-2; D is perhaps TRBD1 (5 bases). CDR3 size: 18 residues. In germline, CDR1 is KGHSH, CDR2 LQKENI. The V end was cut by 6 bases, the J end by 4 bases, with 24 bases between. CDR3 sequence (DNA): TGTGCCAGCTCCCCTTTTAGGGGCGAAGGTGATTCCACCGGGGAGCTGTTTTTT. As protein: CASSPFRGEGDSTGELFF. Combining the CDR3 with reference TRBV18 and TRBJ2-2 gives the whole variable domain NAGVMQNPRHLVRRRGQEARLRCSPMKGHSHVYWYRQLPEEGLKFMVYLQKENIIDESGMPKERFSAEFPKEGPSILRIQQVVRGDSAAYFCASSPFRGEGDSTGELFFGEGSRLTVL.

This chain joins TRBV6-6 and TRBJ2-1, with D possibly matching TRBD1 (6 bases). Germline V lookup: CDR1 MNHNY, CDR2 SVGAGI (reference sequence). Trimming removed 5 bases at V and 7 bases at J, with 15 bases between. The CDR3 sequence is 14 residues long. In nucleotides, the CDR3 is TGTGCCAGCAGTCTCGGGACAAGGGGGAATGAGCAGTTCTTC. It specifies CASSLGTRGNEQFF.

This clone was seen just once. This chain links TRBV7-8 with TRBJ1-5; maybe TRBD1 (5 bases). V lost 11 bases and J 2 bases, leaving 16 bases between the germline ends. This CDR3 region has 14 residues. Germline CDR1 reads SGHVS; CDR2 reads FQNEAQ. The CDR3 sequence: CASSGIGGNQPQHF. For the CDR3, the DNA is TGTGCCTCTTCAGGGATAGGGGGCAATCAGCCCCAGCATTTT.

For the CDR3, the DNA is TGTGCCAGCAGTTACGATGAGACCCAGTACTTC. It specifies CASSYDETQYF. The chain is built from TRBV6-6 and TRBJ2-5; D gene uncertain. Germline CDR1 is MNHNY and CDR2 is SVGAGI (reference sequence). Trimming pared 2 bases from V and 5 bases from J, leaving 3 bases between. The CDR3 runs 11 residues.